This T cell receptor (beta chain) was found in a study of shared clonotypes between healthy human individuals. On the study more broadly: Each donor's CD8 memory used one plate, CD8 naive two, each CD4 subset three. Whole-study findings and limits: The low donor count limited represented genetic and exposure-history diversity.

Generated by immunoSEQ multiplex PCR, the TCRdb table keeps only in-frame clones and is missing some. The data hold hundreds of thousands of clones, with 80% to 95% observed a single time. In germline, CDR1 is SQVTM, CDR2 ANQGSEA. V was pared by 3 bases and J by 8 bases, with 10 bases of the junction left unmatched. The CDR3 contains 14 residues. The naive CD8 population came from CD45RO-negative cells selected for CCR7, without terminally differentiated effector memory CD45RA+ cells. The donors, healthy adults who were HIV-negative, had experienced no recent acute infections or vaccinations. About this clone: The antigen is not known.

This clonotype was obtained from a man aged 30-40 years in good health. V gene TRBV29-1 combines with J gene TRBJ1-2; TRBD1 agrees at 9 bases. Material: naive CD8+ T cells sorted from blood. The CDR3 DNA reads TGCAGCGTTGAGGCTACAGGGGGCGGGTTGGGCTACACCTTC. Translation: CSVEATGGGLGYTF.